The 16 T cell receptor beta chains in this list originate from one sample, sequenced in a study of T cells in Graves' hyperthyroidism and ophthalmopathy. Researchers took RNA transcripts and amplified the TCR beta CDR3 regions from them. In the first-round RT-PCR of the TCR CDR3, the HTBI primer set was used. TCRdb used MiXCR to reprocess the multiplex PCR reads, holding one entry per CDR3 protein. The sample yields over 700,000 distinct CDR3 sequences, approximately 40% seen once. Sequencing was carried out using blood. The receptors were gathered from a man younger than 30 with Graves' hyperthyroidism.

The V call is TRBV2, the J call TRBJ2-5; the D gene is possibly TRBD2 (6 bases). The V gene lost 6 bases and the J gene lost 1 base, with 15 bases spanning the gap. CDR1 and CDR2 from the germline V gene are SNHLY and FYNNEI. This CDR3 comprises 15 residues. The CDR3 DNA reads as TGTGCCAGCAGCCAAGGGTCTAGCGCCCAAGAGACCCAGTACTTC. Its protein is CASSQGSSAQETQYF.

The DNA for the CDR3 is TGCAGTGCTAGAGGAGGGACAGGCCCTGAAGCTTTCTTT. Translated, it gives CSARGGTGPEAFF. This chain uses TRBV20-1 with TRBJ1-1; 8 bases match TRBD1. The germline CDR1 and CDR2 sequences are DFQATT and SNEGSKA (reference sequence). This CDR3 contains 13 residues. The V segment lost 1 base and the J segment 6 bases; nucleotides outside the gene matches: 4.

About this clonotype itself: One end of the junction is discordant with germline, which a read error may explain. The chain joins TRBV14 to TRBJ2-2, with a tentative D call TRBD1 (5 bases). Looked up from germline, CDR1 is SGHDN and CDR2 is FVKESK. The CDR3 loop spans 14 amino acids. CDR3 DNA sequence: TGTACCAGCAGCCAAGCCAGGGTTAGCGGGGAGCTGTTTTTT. It encodes CTSSQARVSGELFF.

With respect to this clonotype: The conserved closing phenylalanine or tryptophan is absent in this CDR3, likely reflecting a read error. No DNA is shown, since the ends of the CDR3 on it are uncertain; the CDR3 is the one TCRdb lists. The genes are TRBV24-1 and TRBJ1-3. The CDR3 is made up of 9 amino acids, end residues included. CDR1 KGHDR and CDR2 SFDVKD come from the germline V gene. The chain's CDR3 is CATSVLAGG.

This chain connects TRBV25-1 to TRBJ1-6, with D possibly being TRBD1 (6 bases). Trimming took off 8 bases at V and 6 bases at J, with 17 bases between the two ends. The CDR3 is made up of 15 amino acids. Germline values: CDR1 MGHDK, CDR2 SYGVNS. Here the CDR3 DNA reads TGTGCCAGCGCCCGGCCAGGGGTATTTAATTCACCCCTCCACTTT. It specifies CASARPGVFNSPLHF.

Concerning this clonotype: Given a much more abundant clone one base away, this may be a read error. The chain uses TRBV9 and TRBJ1-2; D is uncertain. This CDR3 contains 14 residues. Per the germline V gene, CDR1 is SGDLS and CDR2 is YYNGEE. The CDR3 DNA sequence: TGTGCCGGCAGCGGGCTGGGAAATTACTATGGCTACACCTTC. Its protein product is CAGSGLGNYYGYTF.

This clonotype was found many times. The junction does not match germline at one end; this may be a read error. This chain joins TRBV12-3 or TRBV12-4 and TRBJ2-2, with 8 bases fitting TRBD1. The CDR3 extends over 14 amino acids. CDR3 DNA sequence: TGCGCCAGCAGCTTGGACAGGGCCACCGGGGAGCTGTTTTTT. This gives the protein CASSLDRATGELFF.

The rearrangement joins TRBV5-1 to TRBJ2-2; a possible D gene is TRBD2 (8 bases). The ends were cut back, 4 bases at V and 7 bases at J, with 23 bases in the middle. The CDR3 covers 17 residues. In germline, CDR1 is SGHRS, CDR2 YFSETQ. The CDR3 loop reads CASSQEVGLGGVGELFF. CDR3 nucleotide sequence: TGCGCCAGCAGCCAAGAGGTGGGACTAGGGGGCGTCGGGGAGCTGTTTTTT. Based on the CDR3 plus reference TRBV5-1 and TRBJ2-2, the full variable domain is KAGVTQTPRYLIKTRGQQVTLSCSPISGHRSVSWYQQTPGQGLQFLFEYFSETQRNKGNFPGRFSGRQFSNSRSEMNVSTLELGDSALYLCASSQEVGLGGVGELFFGEGSRLTVL.

This clonotype was observed a few times. The chain carries TRBV7-3 and TRBJ2-7, with 7 nucleotides matching TRBD1. Per germline, CDR1 SGHTA and CDR2 FQGTGA. Trimming at V came to 2 bases and at J to 2 bases, leaving 6 bases not matched to a gene. This CDR3 has 15 amino acids. CDR3 nucleotide sequence: TGTGCCAGCAGCTTAGACACAGGGGCACCCTACGAGCAGTACTTC. This encodes CASSLDTGAPYEQYF. Complete variable domain (other parts from reference TRBV7-3 and TRBJ2-7): GAGVSQTPSNKVTEKGKYVELRCDPISGHTALYWYRQSLGQGPEFLIYFQGTGAADDSGLPNDRFFAVRPEGSVSTLKIQRTERGDSAVYLCASSLDTGAPYEQYFGPGTRLTVT.

This clonotype was found a few times. The rearrangement joins TRBV12-3 or TRBV12-4 to TRBJ1-5, with 7 nucleotides matching TRBD1. CDR3 size: 16 residues. V lost 4 bases, J lost 2 bases, and 8 bases stayed unmatched. Here the CDR3 DNA reads TGTGCCAGCAGTTCATCCTTCGACAGGGGCAATCAGCCCCAGCATTTT. Protein sequence: CASSSSFDRGNQPQHF.

The table lists this clonotype with many counts. The chain joins TRBV10-3 to TRBJ1-5, with a possible D match to TRBD1 (5 bases). The CDR3 runs to 15 residues. Looked up from germline, CDR1 is ENHRY and CDR2 is SYGVKD. Trimming removed 6 bases from V and 0 bases from J, with 12 bases in between. This CDR3 is CAISGGEYSNQPQHF. The CDR3, as DNA: TGTGCCATCAGCGGGGGGGAATATAGCAATCAGCCCCAGCATTTT.

The genes are TRBV19 and TRBJ1-6, with unresolved D. This CDR3 comprises 13 residues. Germline-derived CDR1 and CDR2 are LNHDA and SQIVND (reference sequence). V was trimmed by 10 bases and J by 11 bases, leaving 18 bases between them. CDR3 nucleotide sequence: TGTGCCACTAGCTCCACGACGAATCCACCCCTCCACTTT. Translation: CATSSTTNPPLHF.

This clonotype was picked up many times. The chain carries TRBV2 and TRBJ1-2, with 7 bases that match TRBD1. V was clipped by 7 bases and J by 7 bases; unmatched bases: 9. There are 13 residues in the CDR3. CDR1 and CDR2 (germline): SNHLY, FYNNEI. CDR3 amino acids: CASIADRDGGYTF. The CDR3 DNA sequence: TGTGCCAGCATCGCAGACAGGGATGGTGGCTACACCTTC.

At least ten counts were recorded for this clonotype. The rearrangement links TRBV2 to TRBJ2-7; D remains ambiguous. The V gene's germline CDR1 is SNHLY and CDR2 FYNNEI. The CDR3 runs to 11 residues. V lost 7 bases to trimming and J lost 5 bases, with 9 bases between them. The CDR3 DNA is TGTGCCAGCACCCGAAACAACGAGCAGTACTTC. Protein sequence: CASTRNNEQYF.

Of note for this clonotype: At one of its ends the junction is not consistent with the germline gene, which may arise from a read error. V is TRBV10-3 and J is TRBJ2-5, with 10 bases lining up with TRBD1. Germline CDR1 reads ENHRY; CDR2 reads SYGVKD. The CDR3 runs 15 residues. CDR3 in DNA: TGTGCCAGCAGTGCCAGGACAGGGGGCCAAGAGACCCAGTACTTC. Its protein product is CASSARTGGQETQYF.

V is TRBV6-5 and J is TRBJ1-2, with D maybe TRBD1 (5 bases). This CDR3 has 13 amino acids. Germline V CDR1 and CDR2: MNHEY, SVGAGI. V was pared by 8 bases and J by 6 bases, with 16 bases between. The CDR3 DNA follows: TGTGCCAGCGCGCTGGGGCCTCTTGATGGCTACACCTTC. Its protein product is CASALGPLDGYTF.